This TCR beta chain was identified during a study of T cell repertoires in cytomegalovirus infection (dated by TCRdb to between 2018 and 2021). Regarding the research as a whole: The HLA type of each donor mattered for the analysis, because public TCR beta signatures pointed to carriage of CMV infection along with the matching HLA type.

This clonotype was counted many times. The target of this receptor is not known. No much larger clone is present one base from it, and per-base qualities are unavailable. CDR1 and CDR2 are read off the germline V gene as ENHRY and SYGVKD. Trimming removed 11 bases from V and 3 bases from J, leaving 10 bases between the germline ends. The CDR3, cysteine through phenylalanine, is 11 amino acids long. The retained sequence is limited to the CDR3, 33 bases, with the frame set at the first base. The sequencer was an Illumina HiSeq 1500. The public reads were reanalyzed by TCRdb: fastp trimming at Q25, MiXCR alignment, in-frame beta chains only. Every CDR3 protein is listed once, alongside the most common genes and DNA of its rows. The sample table records around 530,000 distinct CDR3 sequences; approximately 15% of these occur just once. The ten most abundant clones make up roughly a quarter of the sample.

General findings and caveats noted by the study authors: The ex vivo response was dominated by HLA-C-restricted CMV-specific TCR beta clonotypes, which also provided the single most frequent clonotype in two of eight donors. Cumulative frequency of public TCR beta family members discriminated carriers of CMV infection plus the relevant HLA type in this cohort and an independent approximately 370-donor cohort.

This TCR was sampled from a human donor in good health (CMV status not recorded). Some clones in this sample may be carry-over from other donors' samples. This chain is built from TRBV10-3 and TRBJ1-1; TRBD1 is perhaps the D gene, given 6 matching bases. The sequencing sample was made of CD8+ T cells from PBMCs. The nucleotide sequence reads as follows: TGTGCCGCACAGGGTGACACTGAAGCTTTCTTT. Translated, this is CAAQGDTEAFF.